The clone carrying this T cell receptor beta chain was recorded many times. The sequenced fragment ends 3 residues before the CDR3 boundary, so the rest is inferred from the germline J gene. Data came from immunoSEQ multiplex PCR; TCRdb stores just in-frame clones and leaves some out. The sample shows about 35,000 clones, none of them appearing just once. This sample was included in a study of T cell clonality in common variable immunodeficiency. Trimming stripped 0 bases from V and 1 base from J, with 9 bases between. Germline CDR1 and CDR2: GTSNPN and SVGIG (reference sequence). CDR3 length equals 14 residues.

The rearrangement links TRBV30 to TRBJ1-1; maybe TRBD1 (5 bases). This receptor was obtained from a person between 18 and 75 years old in good health. The sequenced sample consisted of peripheral blood mononuclear cells. CDR3 sequence: CAWSVQAANTEAFF. Incomplete CDR3 DNA: TGTGCCTGGAGTGTACAGGCGGCGAACACTGAA.